These 3 T cell receptor beta chains were sequenced from one sample in a study of blood T cells in healthy people across ages. Through a sample-barcoded 5' primer and a J-beta primer mix, a second PCR was run for roughly 6 to 12 cycles. TCRdb itself ran the 5' RACE reads through MiXCR, one entry per CDR3 protein. The table lists about 720,000 distinct CDR3 sequences, roughly 20% of them singletons. The source material was blood. Source of these receptors: a man in his 70s in good health.

The chain uses TRBV14 and TRBJ2-3; D might be TRBD1 (5 bases). The CDR3 loop spans 16 amino acids. Per germline, CDR1 SGHDN and CDR2 FVKESK. V was trimmed by 0 bases and J by 0 bases, leaving 10 bases between them. CDR3 bases: TGTGCCAGCAGCCAAGATCAGGGATGGAGCACAGATACGCAGTATTTT. It translates to CASSQDQGWSTDTQYF.

This clonotype was detected only a few times. The rearrangement links TRBV20-1 to TRBJ1-4, with TRBD1 matching 10 bases. Losses at the gene ends were 5 bases for V and 8 bases for J; bases not matched to a gene: 5. The V gene's germline CDR1 is DFQATT and CDR2 SNEGSKA (reference sequence). CDR3 length equals 13 residues. This CDR3 reads CSAPGQGKEKLFF. The CDR3 bases are TGCAGTGCTCCGGGACAGGGGAAAGAAAAACTGTTTTTT.

This clonotype was observed a few times. This chain connects TRBV6-1 to TRBJ2-7; no reliable D call. The V end lost 6 bases, the J end lost 3 bases, and 9 bases lay between the germline ends. Germline assignment: CDR1 MNHNS and CDR2 SASEGT. The CDR3 runs to 12 residues. The CDR3 DNA reads TGTGCCAGCAGAAGGGCCAACTACGAGCAGTACGTC. It codes for CASRRANYEQYV.